These 4 T cell receptor beta chains were all obtained from the same sample, sequenced in a study of T cells in Graves' hyperthyroidism and ophthalmopathy. Researchers amplified the TCR beta CDR3 regions from RNA transcripts. HTBI primers were employed in a first-round RT-PCR of the TCR CDR3. TCRdb processed the multiplex PCR reads anew with MiXCR; each CDR3 protein has one entry. The sample has around 400,000 distinct CDR3 sequences; roughly an eighth are singletons. The material sequenced was blood. The receptors come from a woman aged 18-29 years with Graves' hyperthyroidism.

This clonotype was seen ten or more times. V gene TRBV12-3 or TRBV12-4 combines with J gene TRBJ2-7; TRBD2 matches at 11 bases. Trimming took 8 bases from V and 6 from J; bases not matched to a gene: 9. This CDR3 spans 14 amino acids. The CDR3 loop is CASGEIAGGGEQYF. As DNA, the CDR3 is TGTGCCAGCGGGGAAATAGCGGGAGGGGGCGAGCAGTACTTC.

This clonotype showed up many times. The chain has TRBV13 and TRBJ2-7; TRBD2 aligns across 8 bases. This CDR3 has 15 residues. Trimming removed 2 bases from V and 4 bases from J; junction bases left unmatched: 7. Germline V gene lookup returns CDR1 PRHDT and CDR2 FYEKMQ (reference sequence). DNA of the CDR3: TGTGCCAGCAGCTTACGGGCTAGCGGGCGGTACGAGCAGTACTTC. It specifies CASSLRASGRYEQYF.

J is TRBJ1-6 and V is TRBV5-1; D ambiguous. Germline loops: CDR1 SGHRS, CDR2 YFSETQ. There are 14 residues in the CDR3. V was pared by 0 bases and J by 9 bases, with 10 bases between. CDR3 region: CASSLGGSSSPLHF. Here the CDR3 DNA reads TGCGCCAGCAGCTTGGGAGGATCCTCTTCACCCCTCCACTTT.

This clonotype was observed many times. The gene calls are TRBV12-3 or TRBV12-4 and TRBJ2-2, with a tentative D call TRBD1 (5 bases). The CDR3 spans 13 residues. Trimming shortened V by 1 base and J by 7 bases, and 7 bases separated the two germline ends. CDR3 sequence: CASSLGQGGELFF. As DNA, the CDR3 is TGTGCCAGCAGTTTAGGCCAGGGCGGGGAGCTGTTTTTT.